One and the same sample provided the 25 T cell receptor beta chains below, sequenced in a study of T cells in Graves' hyperthyroidism and ophthalmopathy (dated by TCRdb to about 2019). Library preparation was by multiplex PCR. Sequencing was carried out with an Illumina HiSeq 2000. The TCR beta CDR3 regions were amplified from the RNA transcripts. A first-round RT-PCR of the TCR CDR3 used the HTBI primer set with the Qiagen OneStep RT-PCR kit. Clones were called with MiXCR by TCRdb after fastp trimmed the public reads at Q25, and only in-frame beta chains were retained. Under each unique CDR3 protein, matching rows form one entry showing the most common genes and DNA. The table for this sample lists about 270,000 distinct CDR3 sequences; around 22% of them were counted only once. About 60% of the sample is in the top ten clones. Sample: blood. All receptors come from a man aged 30-40 years with Graves' ophthalmopathy.

The chain combines TRBV28 with TRBJ2-7; D may match TRBD1 or TRBD2 (5 bases each). This CDR3 is built from 13 residues. The germline CDR1 and CDR2 sequences are MDHEN and SYDVKM. Trimming removed 7 bases at V and 2 bases at J, with 12 bases between. In DNA form, the CDR3 reads TGTGCCAGCAACCGGGACCTTGCCTACGAGCAGTACTTC. This sequence encodes CASNRDLAYEQYF.

A note on this clonotype: This may come from a read error, since a much larger clone is one base off. This chain uses TRBV2 with TRBJ1-1; 7 nucleotides agree with TRBD1. The CDR3 runs to 13 residues. CDR1 is SNHLY and CDR2 is FYNNEI in the germline V gene. CDR3 coding DNA: TGTGCCAGCAGAGTGACAGGGCACACTGGAGCTTTCTTT. This codes for CASRVTGHTGAFF.

Comment on this clonotype: Being one base from a much bigger clone, this may be a read error. The chain joins TRBV3-1 to TRBJ2-1; D is uncertain. This CDR3 has 14 residues. The germline CDR1 and CDR2 sequences are LGHDT and YNNKEL (reference sequence). Trimming pared 3 bases from V and 10 bases from J, leaving 16 bases between. CDR3 in amino acids: CASSHRSGFDEQFF. CDR3 sequence (DNA): TGTGCCAGCAGCCATCGATCTGGGTTTGACGAGCAGTTCTTC.

The V and J genes are TRBV4-1 and TRBJ1-2; unclear D gene. Trimming took off 4 bases at V and 7 bases at J, with 22 bases between the two ends. The germline gives CDR1 MGHRA, CDR2 YSYEKL. CDR3 length: 16 amino acids. The CDR3 reads CASSPEFPPLLVGYTF. In DNA, the CDR3 is TGCGCCAGCAGCCCTGAGTTTCCGCCGCTTTTAGTTGGCTACACCTTC.

The chain carries TRBV30 and TRBJ1-5; D not certain. V lost 0 bases, J lost 7 bases, and 10 bases lay in between. The CDR3 runs 13 residues. Per germline, CDR1 GTSNPN and CDR2 SVGIG (reference sequence). CDR3 amino acids: CAWSVELIQPQHF. CDR3 DNA: TGTGCCTGGAGTGTAGAACTGATACAGCCCCAGCATTTT. The full variable domain, completed using reference TRBV30 and TRBJ1-5, is SQTIHQWPATLVQPVGSPLSLECTVEGTSNPNLYWYRQAAGRGLQLLFYSVGIGQISSEVPQNLSASRPQDRQFILSSKKLLLSDSGFYLCAWSVELIQPQHFGDGTRLSIL.

This chain uses TRBV29-1 with TRBJ1-2; tentatively, D is TRBD1 (6 bases). The CDR3 is 12 amino acids. The V end lost 4 bases, the J end lost 8 bases, and 14 bases lay between the germline ends. CDR1 and CDR2 (germline): SQVTM, ANQGSEA. As DNA, the CDR3 is TGCAGCGTTGTTGAGGGGGGCCTGGGCTACACCTTC. Protein sequence: CSVVEGGLGYTF.

The chain links TRBV6-1 to TRBJ1-1; D uncertain. Germline CDR1 reads MNHNS; CDR2 reads SASEGT. The V end was cut by 5 bases, the J end by 1 base, with 14 bases between. The CDR3 covers 15 residues. CDR3 DNA: TGTGCCAGCAGTTATGCGGGCCGGAAGAACACTGAAGCTTTCTTT. Translated, it gives CASSYAGRKNTEAFF.

This clonotype was counted a few times. V is TRBV20-1 and J is TRBJ1-5, with D uncertain. Trimming pared 0 bases from V and 3 bases from J, leaving 9 bases between. Germline V lookup: CDR1 DFQATT, CDR2 SNEGSKA (reference sequence). The CDR3 consists of 14 residues. The CDR3 region is CSAREVSDNQPQHF. The CDR3 DNA reads as TGCAGTGCTAGAGAAGTGTCAGACAATCAGCCCCAGCATTTT.

This chain uses TRBV19 with TRBJ2-7; 7 bases fit TRBD1. Germline V gene lookup returns CDR1 LNHDA and CDR2 SQIVND (reference sequence). V was clipped by 5 bases and J by 7 bases; unmatched bases: 8. The CDR3 runs 13 residues. The CDR3, as DNA: TGTGCCAGTAGTGCGGCAGGGGGTTTGGAGCAGTACTTC. Translated: CASSAAGGLEQYF.

The chain uses TRBV5-1 and TRBJ2-5; unclear D gene. Germline V gives CDR1 SGHRS, CDR2 YFSETQ. CDR3 size: 13 residues. Trimming left V 2 bases short and J 7 bases short, with 12 bases between. CDR3 sequence (DNA): TGCGCCAGCAGCTTTTCACAGTCGGGGACCCAGTACTTC. The encoded protein is CASSFSQSGTQYF.

This chain connects TRBV5-1 to TRBJ2-1; 10 bases are a match to TRBD2. In germline, CDR1 is SGHRS, CDR2 YFSETQ. This CDR3 is built from 14 residues. V lost 4 bases to trimming and J lost 4 bases; unmatched junction nucleotides: 2. This chain's CDR3 is CASSKTSGYNEQFF. The CDR3 DNA reads as TGCGCCAGCAGCAAGACTAGCGGGTACAATGAGCAGTTCTTC.

This clonotype was counted at least ten times. V is TRBV11-3 and J is TRBJ2-3; 10 positions agree with TRBD2. The trim removed 4 bases at V and 2 bases at J, leaving 9 bases unmatched. The germline CDR1 and CDR2 sequences are SGHNT and YENEEA. This CDR3 has 17 residues. Here the CDR3 DNA reads TGTGCCAGCAGCTCGTCCCCACTAGCGGGAACCACAGATACGCAGTATTTT. Its translation: CASSSSPLAGTTDTQYF.

This clonotype has ten or more counts. The chain links TRBV5-1 to TRBJ1-1, with 10 positions matching TRBD1. The germline V gene encodes CDR1 SGHRS and CDR2 YFSETQ. This CDR3 region has 16 residues. The V gene end was trimmed by 2 bases and the J gene end by 0 bases; junction bases not matched to a gene: 4. The CDR3 DNA reads as TGCGCCAGCAGCTTTCCCGGGACAGGGGTGAACACTGAAGCTTTCTTT. It encodes CASSFPGTGVNTEAFF.

This chain connects TRBV28 to TRBJ1-5, with D hard to call. The V gene lost 3 bases and the J gene lost 2 bases, with 8 bases spanning the gap. This CDR3 is built from 14 residues. Germline CDR1 is MDHEN and CDR2 is SYDVKM. CDR3 sequence (DNA): TGTGCCAGCAGTTTCGAACAGCGCAATCAGCCCCAGCATTTT. Its protein is CASSFEQRNQPQHF.

In this sample, this clonotype turned up many times. The V call is TRBV7-9, the J call TRBJ2-7, with TRBD2 identical over 9 bases. The CDR3 sequence is 13 residues long. V lost 6 bases and J lost 3; bases outside the gene matches: 3. Per germline, CDR1 SEHNR and CDR2 FQNEAQ (reference sequence). The CDR3 spells CASSSSGIYEQYF. The CDR3 DNA is TGTGCCAGCAGTTCTAGCGGGATCTACGAGCAGTACTTC. The variable domain in full, with the rest retrieved from reference TRBV7-9 and TRBJ2-7, is DTGVSQNPRHKITKRGQNVTFRCDPISEHNRLYWYRQTLGQGPEFLTYFQNEAQLEKSRLLSDRFSAERPKGSFSTLEIQRTEQGDSAMYLCASSSSGIYEQYFGPGTRLTVT.

This chain joins TRBV6-2 or TRBV6-3 and TRBJ2-1; D not resolved. This CDR3 is built from 16 residues. Looked up from germline, CDR1 is MNHEY and CDR2 is SVGEGT. V lost 2 bases to trimming and J lost 7 bases, with 18 bases between them. The CDR3 protein is CASSYGSRFYGNEQFF. CDR3 bases: TGTGCCAGCAGTTACGGGTCGAGGTTCTATGGGAATGAGCAGTTCTTC.

This clonotype was seen only a few times. The chain recombines TRBV6-1 with TRBJ2-7; 10 bases map to TRBD2. The CDR3 consists of 15 residues. The germline CDR1 and CDR2 sequences are MNHNS and SASEGT. The trim removed 6 bases at V and 3 bases at J, leaving 8 bases unmatched. The CDR3 is CASSSTSGRYYEQYF. The CDR3, as DNA: TGTGCCAGCAGCTCGACTAGCGGGCGATACTACGAGCAGTACTTC.

J is TRBJ1-4 and V is TRBV27, with D possibly matching TRBD1 (6 bases). Trimming left V 5 bases short and J 3 bases short, with 13 bases between. The CDR3 is made up of 15 amino acids. Germline V gene lookup returns CDR1 MNHEY and CDR2 SMNVEV (reference sequence). The CDR3 region is CASSARGQANEKLFF. The CDR3 DNA is TGTGCCAGCAGTGCACGGGGGCAGGCTAATGAAAAACTGTTTTTT.

There are a few counts of this clonotype. The V and J genes are TRBV5-1 and TRBJ2-3; 7 bases line up with TRBD1. From germline, CDR1 is SGHRS and CDR2 YFSETQ. There are 17 residues in the CDR3. J gave up 0 bases and V 5 bases, and 12 bases lay outside the gene matches. The CDR3 DNA follows: TGCGCCAGCAGATTAGGGGGCCGGAGAGGGAGCACAGATACGCAGTATTTT. This codes for CASRLGGRRGSTDTQYF.

The CDR3 sequence: CASSLKGATYEQYF. CDR3 bases: TGTGCCAGCAGTTTGAAGGGGGCGACCTACGAGCAGTACTTC. This sequence joins TRBV12-3 or TRBV12-4 and TRBJ2-7, with 7 bases identical to TRBD1. After removal of 3 bases from V and 2 bases from J, the junction contained 4 bases not matched to a gene. This CDR3 is 14 amino acids long.

There are a few counts of this clonotype. The chain uses TRBV11-1 and TRBJ2-1; 7 bases match TRBD2. The germline V gene has CDR1 SGHAT and CDR2 FQDESV (reference sequence). CDR3 length: 15 amino acids. The V and J ends lost 0 bases and 8 bases, in that order; junction bases with no gene match: 7. CDR3 coding DNA: TGTGCCAGCAGCTTAGCGCGAGCGGGACCGGATGAGCAGTTCTTC. Translation: CASSLARAGPDEQFF.

As concerns this clonotype: This may be a read error, as it is one base from a much larger clone. The rearrangement joins TRBV5-1 to TRBJ1-2, with TRBD1 identical over 7 bases. CDR3 length: 15 residues. CDR1 and CDR2 from the germline V gene are SGHRS and YFSETQ. CDR3 DNA: TGCGCCAGCAGCTCCCAGGGGGTAACTAACTGTGGCTACACCTTC. Residues: CASSSQGVTNCGYTF.

This chain links TRBV6-5 with TRBJ2-1; D may be TRBD2 (5 bases). Between the trimmed V and J ends, which lost 0 bases and 1 base, there was a span of 10 bases. The CDR3 is made up of 16 amino acids. Germline V gives CDR1 MNHEY, CDR2 SVGAGI. Written as DNA, the CDR3 is TGTGCCAGCAGTTACTCGAGGGCTTTATCCTACAATGAGCAGTTCTTC. Its protein is CASSYSRALSYNEQFF.

This chain joins TRBV6-1 and TRBJ1-2, with 9 bases matching TRBD1. V lost 5 bases to trimming and J lost 9 bases; unmatched junction nucleotides: 10. Germline V gene data show CDR1 as MNHNS and CDR2 as SASEGT. The CDR3 spans 14 residues. CDR3 in amino acids: CASSYDRGLNRYTF. CDR3 in DNA: TGTGCCAGCAGTTATGACAGGGGGTTGAATCGCTACACCTTC.

There are a few counts of this clonotype. The V and J genes are TRBV27 and TRBJ1-2, with 11 nucleotides matching TRBD1. Germline lookup yields CDR1 MNHEY and CDR2 SMNVEV (reference sequence). There are 16 residues in the CDR3. V shed 5 bases and J 4 bases; nucleotides not matched to a gene: 9. As DNA, the CDR3 is TGTGCCAGCAGTCCCGAACCGGGACAGGGGGGCTATGGCTACACCTTC. Translation gives CASSPEPGQGGYGYTF.